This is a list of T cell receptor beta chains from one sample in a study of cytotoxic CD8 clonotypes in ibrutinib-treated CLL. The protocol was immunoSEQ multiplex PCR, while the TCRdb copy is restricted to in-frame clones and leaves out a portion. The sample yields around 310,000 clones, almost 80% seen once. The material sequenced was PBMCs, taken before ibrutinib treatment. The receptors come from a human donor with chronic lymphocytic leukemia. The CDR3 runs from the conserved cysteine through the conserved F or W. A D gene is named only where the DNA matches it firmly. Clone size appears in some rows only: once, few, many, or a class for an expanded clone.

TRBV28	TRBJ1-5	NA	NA	TGTGCCAGCAACGCACCGAGTACGGGCAATCAGCCCCAGCATTTT	CASNAPSTGNQPQHF
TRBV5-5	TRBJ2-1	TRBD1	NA	TGTGCCAGCAGCCTGGGGACAGACAATGAGCAGTTCTTC	CASSLGTDNEQFF
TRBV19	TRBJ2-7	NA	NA	TGTGCCAGTAGTATGTCGGGAAACTACGAGCAGTACTTC	CASSMSGNYEQYF
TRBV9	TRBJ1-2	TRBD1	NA	TGTGCCAGCAGCGCGGACCAACTCGACAGGGGCGAAGGCTACACCTTC	CASSADQLDRGEGYTF
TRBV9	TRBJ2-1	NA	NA	TGTGCCAGCAGCGCCGACCGGGCCCTCTACAATGAGCAGTTCTTC	CASSADRALYNEQFF
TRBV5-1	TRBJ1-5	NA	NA	TGCGCCAGCAGCTTGGGCACAGGACCGTATCAGCCCCAGCATTTT	CASSLGTGPYQPQHF
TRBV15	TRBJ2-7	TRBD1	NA	TGTGCCACCAGCGGGGGCTTTGCGGGACAGGGGGCACCAAGCTCCTACGAGCAGTACTTC	CATSGGFAGQGAPSSYEQYF
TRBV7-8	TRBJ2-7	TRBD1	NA	TGTGCCAGCAGCTTAAGGACAGGGGGGGCCTACGAGCAGTACTTC	CASSLRTGGAYEQYF
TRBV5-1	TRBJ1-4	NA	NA	TGCGCCAGCAGCCTCGGACAGATGAATGAAAAACTGTTTTTT	CASSLGQMNEKLFF
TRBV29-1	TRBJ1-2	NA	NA	TGCAGCGTTTGGACGTCCAACTATGGCTACACCTTC	CSVWTSNYGYTF
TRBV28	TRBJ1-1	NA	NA	TGTGCCAGCGGTTTTACAGGGAACACTGAAGCTTTCTTT	CASGFTGNTEAFF
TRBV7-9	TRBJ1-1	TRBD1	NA	TGTGCCAGCAGCCCAACCCGGGGACAGGTTGACACTGAAGCTTTCTTT	CASSPTRGQVDTEAFF
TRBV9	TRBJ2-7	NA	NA	TGTGCCAGCAGCATCGGGGACTGGAACTACGAGCAGTACTTC	CASSIGDWNYEQYF
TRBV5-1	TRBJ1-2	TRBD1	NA	TGCGCCAGCAGCCCGGGAGGGACAGGGGCAAATGGCTACACCTTC	CASSPGGTGANGYTF
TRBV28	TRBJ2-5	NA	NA	TGTGCCAGCAGTGACTTAGTGGAGACCCAGTACTTC	CASSDLVETQYF
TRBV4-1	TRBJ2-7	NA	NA	TGCGCCAGCAGCCAAGATGTCTCGGCAGCGAGTAACTACGAGCAGTACTTC	CASSQDVSAASNYEQYF
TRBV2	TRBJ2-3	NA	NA	TGTGCCAGCAGTGAAGTGGTCAGGGAAGATACGCAGTATTTT	CASSEVVREDTQYF
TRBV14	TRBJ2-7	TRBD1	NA	TGTGCCAGCAGTCGCCTATTCGGGACAGTCTACGAGCAGTACTTC	CASSRLFGTVYEQYF
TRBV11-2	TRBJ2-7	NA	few	TGTGCCAGCAGCCCCCTACCCGCGTCGGGGCTCTACGAGCAGTACTTC	CASSPLPASGLYEQYF
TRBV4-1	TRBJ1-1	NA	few	TGCGCCAGCAGCCAGATGAACACTGAAGCTTTCTTT	CASSQMNTEAFF